This T cell receptor (beta chain) was captured by sequencing in a study of T-cell memory formation after mild COVID-19. Study details: Each donor largely had its own TCR clusters. Regarding the study as a whole: Proof of SARS-CoV-2 specificity was absent for the second-wave clones that crested on day 37. Clones shrinking from day 15 to 85 showed even CD4/CD8 mixes; later expanders tilted CD4+.

Germline V CDR1 and CDR2: ENHRY, SYGVKD. Deletions cut 7 bases from V and 0 bases from J, with 12 bases between. The CDR3 is 14 residues long. Barcoded TCR alpha and TCR beta cDNA libraries with UMIs came from 5'RACE using constant-segment primers. TCRdb used MiXCR to reprocess the 5' RACE reads, holding one entry per CDR3 protein. The sample has a few hundred thousand distinct CDR3 sequences; around a fifth are singletons. The table lists this clonotype with a count of one. Its antigen remains unidentified. The sample comprised PBMCs or a T cell subset sorted from them (not recorded which). The source is an adult woman who had mild COVID-19 (a few samples of this study predate the infection). Cell type and time point are not known. The chain links TRBV10-3 to TRBJ1-1; perhaps TRBD1 as D (5 bases). In nucleotides, the CDR3 is TGTGCCATCACCGGACACCCTCTGAACACTGAAGCTTTCTTT. As protein: CAITGHPLNTEAFF.